What follows are 12 T cell receptor beta chains derived from one specimen sequenced in a study of blood T cell repertoires in COVID-19. The data were produced by immunoSEQ multiplex PCR, yet TCRdb's version contains in-frame clones alone and is incomplete. Counted here are fewer than 85,000 clones, around two thirds occurring once; the ten biggest clones make up 2.5% to 3%. The sample consisted of peripheral blood. The receptors shown here come from a human donor with acute or convalescent COVID-19. The donor label of this sample is uncertain.

The CDR3 nucleotides read TGTGCCAGCAGCCCAAGCGGGCCCGGAAGGGCGGGGGATACGCAGTATTTT. This codes for CASSPSGPGRAGDTQYF. The chain is built from TRBV7-2 and TRBJ2-3; D may be TRBD2 (6 bases). V lost 5 bases to trimming and J lost 6 bases, with 24 bases between them. Per germline, CDR1 SGHTA and CDR2 FQGNSA. The CDR3 has 17 residues.

The V call is TRBV5-6, the J call TRBJ2-7; possible D gene TRBD1, 6 bases. Trimming cost V 2 bases and J 3 bases, with 12 bases left between them. The CDR3 contains 14 residues. The V gene's germline CDR1 is SGHDT and CDR2 YYEEEE. CDR3 loop: CASSLGGVRYEQYF. For the CDR3, the DNA is TGTGCCAGCAGCTTAGGGGGAGTTCGCTACGAGCAGTACTTC.

The genes are TRBV7-3 and TRBJ2-2, with TRBD2 matching 8 bases. The germline gives CDR1 SGHTA, CDR2 FQGTGA. J lost 4 bases, V lost 5 bases, and 15 bases had no gene match. This CDR3 has 18 amino acids. CDR3 DNA: TGTGCCAGCAGCCCTTATGCTCGACTAGCGAGAGCCACCGGGGAGCTGTTTTTT. Amino acid sequence: CASSPYARLARATGELFF. The entire variable domain, with the rest obtained from reference TRBV7-3 and TRBJ2-2, is as follows: GAGVSQTPSNKVTEKGKYVELRCDPISGHTALYWYRQSLGQGPEFLIYFQGTGAADDSGLPNDRFFAVRPEGSVSTLKIQRTERGDSAVYLCASSPYARLARATGELFFGEGSRLTVL.

The chain is built from TRBV7-2 and TRBJ1-4; D gene uncertain. Per the germline V gene, CDR1 is SGHTA and CDR2 is FQGNSA. The CDR3 contains 15 residues. V was trimmed by 5 bases and J by 0 bases, leaving 10 bases between them. The DNA for the CDR3 is TGTGCCAGCAGCCCCGCGGGTGCAACTAATGAAAAACTGTTTTTT. Its translation: CASSPAGATNEKLFF. Filled out from reference TRBV7-2 and TRBJ1-4, the complete variable domain reads GAGVSQSPSNKVTEKGKDVELRCDPISGHTALYWYRQSLGQGLEFLIYFQGNSAPDKSGLPSDRFSAERTGGSVSTLTIQRTQQEDSAVYLCASSPAGATNEKLFFGSGTQLSVL.

The chain employs TRBV19 and TRBJ2-1; 9 bases line up with TRBD1. Trimming removed 3 bases from V and 2 bases from J; junction bases left unmatched: 2. The CDR3 runs to 15 residues. Per germline, CDR1 LNHDA and CDR2 SQIVND (reference sequence). The CDR3 coding sequence is TGTGCCAGTAGTATGGGACAGGGCACCTACAATGAGCAGTTCTTC. Amino acid sequence: CASSMGQGTYNEQFF.

The chain couples TRBV11-2 to TRBJ1-1, with a possible D match to TRBD1 (5 bases). V was trimmed by 6 bases and J by 1 base, leaving 12 bases between them. There are 14 residues in the CDR3. Germline CDR1 is SGHAT and CDR2 is FQNNGV. The DNA for the CDR3 is TGTGCCAGCAGTCCGATAGGGGCGAACACTGAAGCTTTCTTT. The encoded protein is CASSPIGANTEAFF.

This clone showed up just once. The chain uses TRBV21-1 and TRBJ1-3; no DNA check was done on the table's D call, TRBD1. TRBV21-1 is assigned pseudogene status. The CDR3 sequence is 13 residues long. The CDR3, as DNA: TGTGCCAGCGGGGCCCTCTCTGGAAACACCATATATTTT. It specifies CASGALSGNTIYF.

The chain uses TRBV29-1 and TRBJ2-4; 7 nucleotides agree with TRBD2. The CDR3 is 14 residues long. Trimming removed 4 bases from V and 0 bases from J; junction bases left unmatched: 3. Germline V CDR1 and CDR2: SQVTM, ANQGSEA. The CDR3 loop reads CSVGLALAKNIQYF. In DNA, the CDR3 is TGCAGCGTTGGACTAGCCCTAGCCAAAAACATTCAGTACTTC.

This rearrangement joins TRBV5-6 to TRBJ1-5, with 8 bases identical to TRBD1. CDR1 SGHDT and CDR2 YYEEEE come from the germline V gene. With V trimmed by 0 bases and J by 7 bases, 6 bases remained unmatched. The CDR3 runs to 15 residues. The CDR3 nucleotides read TGTGCCAGCAGCTTGGTCGGACAGGGTGAGCAGCCCCAGCATTTT. It specifies CASSLVGQGEQPQHF.

Only a few counts were recorded for this clone. The V call is TRBV10-3, the J call TRBJ2-7, with D perhaps TRBD1 (6 bases). Trimming shortened V by 10 bases and J by 3 bases, and 16 bases separated the two germline ends. Per the germline V gene, CDR1 is ENHRY and CDR2 is SYGVKD. CDR3 size: 13 residues. In DNA, the CDR3 is TGTGCCACAGCTACGGACAGAAACTACGAGCAGTACTTC. This codes for CATATDRNYEQYF.

The chain is built from TRBV10-3 and TRBJ1-1; TRBD1 is a possible D gene (6 bases). The CDR3 is made up of 14 amino acids. Looked up from germline, CDR1 is ENHRY and CDR2 is SYGVKD. The V gene lost 6 bases and the J gene lost 0 bases, with 11 bases spanning the gap. In DNA, the CDR3 is TGTGCCATCAGGAGACAGGAGGTGAACACTGAAGCTTTCTTT. Translation gives CAIRRQEVNTEAFF.

The chain uses TRBV30 and TRBJ1-2; tentatively, D is TRBD1 (5 bases). Germline CDR1 and CDR2: GTSNPN and SVGIG (reference sequence). The length of the CDR3 is 13 residues. Trimming removed 0 bases at V and 5 bases at J, with 10 bases between. The CDR3 nucleotides are TGTGCCTGGAGTGTACGGGGGTTTTATGGCTACACCTTC. Translation: CAWSVRGFYGYTF.